Listed below are T cell receptor beta chains from one sample, sequenced in a study of blood T cell repertoires in COVID-19. TCRdb's copy holds only in-frame clones and misses some; the assay was immunoSEQ multiplex PCR. In the table there are under 450,000 clones, around 88% of which are singletons. The sequenced material came from peripheral blood. Receptors were obtained from a woman aged 50 to 60 with COVID-19, enrolled during active disease. Each CDR3 is given with its conserved first and last residue. The order of the fields is V gene, D gene, clone size, J gene, CDR3 protein, CDR3 DNA. D genes are given only for firm matches. Some rows mark clone size as missing; the rest say once, few, many or name a class of expanded clone.

TRBV19	-	-	TRBJ2-7	CAGRGDFSSYEQYF	TGTGCCGGCAGGGGGGACTTTAGCTCCTACGAGCAGTACTTC
TRBV5-5	TRBD1	-	TRBJ2-2	CASSLGRGPYTGELFF	TGTGCCAGCAGCTTGGGCAGGGGGCCCTACACCGGGGAGCTGTTTTTT
TRBV11-1	-	-	TRBJ2-1	CASSFGENNEQFF	TGTGCCAGCAGCTTCGGGGAGAACAATGAGCAGTTCTTC
TRBV9	TRBD1	-	TRBJ1-2	CASSVGQGVVDGYTF	TGTGCCAGCAGCGTAGGACAGGGGGTTGTAGATGGCTACACCTTC
TRBV19	TRBD1	-	TRBJ2-7	CASSLGQGAHEQYF	TGTGCCAGTAGTTTGGGACAGGGGGCCCACGAGCAGTACTTC
TRBV6-4	TRBD1	-	TRBJ2-3	CASRWDSGSRAQYF	TGTGCCAGCAGATGGGACAGTGGTTCCAGGGCGCAGTATTTT
TRBV2	-	-	TRBJ1-1	CASSETGLPNTEAFF	TGTGCCAGCAGTGAAACGGGACTGCCGAACACTGAAGCTTTCTTT
TRBV30	-	-	TRBJ1-2	CAWSRGPGGYTF	TGTGCCTGGAGTCGCGGTCCGGGTGGCTACACCTTC
TRBV7-3	-	-	TRBJ2-1	CASSLMAGGNEQFF	TGTGCCAGCAGCTTAATGGCAGGGGGGAATGAGCAGTTCTTC
TRBV5-1	TRBD1	-	TRBJ2-3	CASSLRQGGTDTQYF	TGCGCCAGCAGCCTAAGACAGGGTGGCACAGATACGCAGTATTTT
TRBV3-1/TRBV3-2	TRBD1	-	TRBJ1-1	CASSPRQGRDTEAFF	TGTGCCAGCAGCCCCCGACAGGGGAGGGACACTGAAGCTTTCTTT
TRBV12-3/TRBV12-4	-	-	TRBJ1-5	CASSLGRNQPQHF	TGTGCCAGCAGTTTGGGCAGAAATCAGCCCCAGCATTTT
TRBV9	TRBD2	few	TRBJ2-7	CASSVGRGGYYEQYF	TGTGCCAGCAGCGTAGGGCGGGGGGGATACTACGAGCAGTACTTC
TRBV29-1	TRBD2	-	TRBJ2-3	CSVPYPSGRDTQYF	TGCAGCGTTCCATATCCGAGCGGGAGAGATACGCAGTATTTT
TRBV30	TRBD2	-	TRBJ2-7	CAWSVAGGVEQYF	TGTGCCTGGAGTGTAGCGGGGGGGGTGGAGCAGTACTTC
TRBV5-4	-	-	TRBJ2-3	CASSLAGGRNTDTQYF	TGTGCCAGCAGCTTGGCTGGAGGGAGGAACACAGATACGCAGTATTTT
TRBV7-3	TRBD1	-	TRBJ1-5	CASSLSLPGTGDLNSNQPQHF	TGTGCCAGCAGCTTAAGTCTCCCGGGGACAGGAGACCTTAATAGCAATCAGCCCCAGCATTTT
TRBV2	TRBD1	-	TRBJ1-5	CASDQRGPWSNQPQHF	TGTGCCAGCGATCAGAGGGGGCCATGGAGCAATCAGCCCCAGCATTTT
TRBV30	-	-	TRBJ1-4	CAWSLIATNEKLFF	TGTGCCTGGAGTCTAATTGCAACTAATGAAAAACTGTTTTTT
TRBV12-5	TRBD1	-	TRBJ2-7	CASGGLTGQGSRLYEQYF	TGTGCTAGTGGTGGGCTAACGGGACAGGGTTCGAGATTATACGAGCAGTACTTC
TRBV30	-	-	TRBJ1-3	CAWGAGYSGNTIYF	TGTGCCTGGGGGGCCGGGTACTCTGGAAACACCATATATTTT
TRBV28	TRBD1	few	TRBJ1-5	CASSLRGQSNQPQHF	TGTGCCAGCAGTTTAAGGGGACAGAGCAATCAGCCCCAGCATTTT
TRBV12-3/TRBV12-4	-	-	TRBJ2-3	CASSLYDTQYF	TGTGCCAGCAGTTTGTATGATACGCAGTATTTT
TRBV19	-	-	TRBJ2-3	CASMEGAGDTQYF	TGTGCCAGTATGGAGGGGGCTGGAGATACGCAGTATTTT
TRBV9	-	-	TRBJ2-7	CASLPFIFYEQYF	TGTGCCAGCCTACCTTTCATATTCTACGAGCAGTACTTC
TRBV20-1	TRBD2	-	TRBJ2-1	CSASVGLARNEQFF	TGCAGTGCTAGTGTCGGACTAGCCCGGAATGAGCAGTTCTTC
TRBV30	TRBD1	once	TRBJ2-3	CAWRDRDRTDTQYF	TGTGCCTGGAGAGACAGGGACCGCACAGATACGCAGTATTTT
TRBV29-1	-	-	TRBJ1-1	CSAPTVNTEAFF	TGCAGCGCGCCGACAGTTAACACTGAAGCTTTCTTT
TRBV5-1	-	-	TRBJ1-1	CASTQTMNTEAFF	TGCGCCAGCACACAGACTATGAACACTGAAGCTTTCTTT
TRBV7-9	TRBD1	few	TRBJ1-1	CASSVGQGAPIEAFF	TGTGCCAGCAGCGTTGGACAGGGGGCGCCTATTGAAGCTTTCTTT
TRBV4-1	-	-	TRBJ2-7	CASSQMDSDYYEQYF	TGCGCCAGCAGCCAAATGGACAGCGACTACTACGAGCAGTACTTC
TRBV19	TRBD1	-	TRBJ2-1	CASSSTGVNEQFF	TGTGCCAGTAGTAGCACAGGGGTCAATGAGCAGTTCTTC
TRBV2	-	-	TRBJ2-7	CASSESRGFHEQYF	TGTGCCAGCAGTGAAAGCAGGGGTTTCCACGAGCAGTACTTC
TRBV5-4	-	-	TRBJ2-5	CASSLWGPGETQYF	TGTGCCAGCAGCTTGTGGGGGCCGGGGGAGACCCAGTACTTC
TRBV30	TRBD2	-	TRBJ2-7	CAWSKAPGQSSRTSGGAGYEQYF	TGTGCCTGGAGTAAAGCTCCAGGTCAAAGCTCCAGGACTAGCGGGGGGGCCGGGTACGAGCAGTACTTC
TRBV19	-	-	TRBJ1-4	CASSRGVANEKLFF	TGTGCCAGTAGTAGAGGAGTGGCTAATGAAAAACTGTTTTTT
TRBV30	TRBD2	once	TRBJ2-2	CAWRGTSAYTGELFF	TGTGCCTGGAGGGGGACTAGCGCATACACCGGGGAGCTGTTTTTT
TRBV12-3/TRBV12-4	-	-	TRBJ2-7	CASSLETGFPYF	TGTGCCAGCAGTTTAGAGACAGGATTCCCCTACTTC
TRBV6-5	-	-	TRBJ1-3	CASRPTGGSGNTIYF	TGTGCCAGCAGACCCACGGGGGGCTCTGGAAACACCATATATTTT
TRBV2	TRBD1	-	TRBJ1-2	CASRGQDINYGYTF	TGTGCCAGCAGAGGACAGGACATAAACTATGGCTACACCTTC
TRBV25-1	-	-	TRBJ2-5	CASMGAGGETQYF	TGTGCCAGCATGGGGGCCGGTGGGGAGACCCAGTACTTC
TRBV10-2	TRBD1	-	TRBJ1-5	CASLGTGSNQPQHF	TGCGCCAGCCTTGGGACAGGGAGCAATCAGCCCCAGCATTTT
TRBV7-6	-	-	TRBJ2-7	CASSSSAGPFSYEQYF	TGTGCCAGCAGCTCTTCGGCGGGCCCTTTCTCCTACGAGCAGTACTTC
TRBV6-5	-	-	TRBJ2-3	CASSYQDTQYF	TGTGCCAGCAGTTACCAAGATACGCAGTATTTT
TRBV5-6	TRBD1	-	TRBJ1-1	CASSLDRGNTEAFF	TGTGCCAGCAGCTTGGACAGGGGGAACACTGAAGCTTTCTTT
TRBV7-9	TRBD1	-	TRBJ1-4	CASSPRQGRNEKLFF	TGTGCCAGCAGCCCGCGACAGGGGAGGAATGAAAAACTGTTTTTT
TRBV24-1	TRBD2	-	TRBJ2-1	CATSDPGGPRSHEQFF	TGTGCCACCAGTGACCCGGGGGGGCCAAGGTCGCATGAGCAGTTCTTC